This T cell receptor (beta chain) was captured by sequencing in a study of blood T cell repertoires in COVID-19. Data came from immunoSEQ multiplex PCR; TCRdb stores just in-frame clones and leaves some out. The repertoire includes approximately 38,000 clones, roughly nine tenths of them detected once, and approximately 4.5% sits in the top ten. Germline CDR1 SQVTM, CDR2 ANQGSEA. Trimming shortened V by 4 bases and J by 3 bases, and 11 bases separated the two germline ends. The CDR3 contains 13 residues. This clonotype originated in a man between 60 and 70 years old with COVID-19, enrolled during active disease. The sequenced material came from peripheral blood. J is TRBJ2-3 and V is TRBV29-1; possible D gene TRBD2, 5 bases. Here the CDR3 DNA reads TGCAGCGTTGCCGCGGGCCCGACAGATACGCAGTATTTT. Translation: CSVAAGPTDTQYF.